This paragraph covers one T cell receptor (beta chain) sequence. This clonotype was seen more than once but under ten times. Its antigen target is currently unknown. No qualities accompany the bases; no much larger clone lies one base away. The entry originates in a study of T cell repertoires in cytomegalovirus infection (dated by TCRdb to between 2017 and 2020). Notes on the research overall: Donor HLA type was relevant to the analysis, as public TCR beta signatures indicated carriage of CMV infection together with the matching HLA type. General conclusions and limits of the study: The ex vivo response was dominated by HLA-C-restricted CMV-specific TCR beta clonotypes, which also provided the single most frequent clonotype in two of eight donors. In both this cohort and an independent cohort of over 350 donors, the cumulative frequency of public TCR beta family members distinguished carriers of CMV infection plus the relevant HLA type.

V is reduced by 4 bases and J by 0 bases, leaving a spacing of 12 bases between them. Via the germline V gene, CDR1 is SQVTM and CDR2 ANQGSEA. From the cysteine up to the phenylalanine, the CDR3 has a length of 14 residues. Only the CDR3 portion is preserved as DNA: 42 bases, with reading frame beginning at the first base. Reads for this sample came from an Illumina HiSeq 1500. Using fastp trimming at Q25 and MiXCR clonotype assembly, TCRdb reanalyzed the public sequencing data and kept in-frame beta chains. Here each entry gathers all rows of one CDR3 protein and keeps the most common genes and DNA. This sample lists 130,000 or so distinct CDR3 sequences; approximately 5.9% were detected once. Roughly 18% of the sample belongs to the ten largest clones.

This TCR derives from a human donor in good health (CMV status not recorded). Some clones in this sample may be carry-over from other donors' samples. The sample consisted of PBMCs. The chain was built from TRBV29-1 and TRBJ1-1; a weak D assignment points to TRBD1 (5 bases agree). The bases read TGCAGCGTTGGGGGGTGGGAACTGAACACTGAAGCTTTCTTT. It translates as CSVGGWELNTEAFF. Supplemented by the reference TRBV29-1 and TRBJ1-1 proteins around the CDR3, the complete variable domain is SAVISQKPSRDICQRGTSLTIQCQVDSQVTMMFWYRQQPGQSLTLIATANQGSEATYESGFVIDKFPISRPNLTFSTLTVSNMSPEDSSIYLCSVGGWELNTEAFFGQGTRLTVV.